This T cell receptor beta chain originates from a study of T-cell memory formation after mild COVID-19. One entry per CDR3 protein, called by TCRdb with MiXCR from the 5' RACE reads. The table lists 110,000 or so distinct CDR3 sequences, 22% of them singletons. This clonotype was counted many times. The length of the CDR3 is 14 residues. CDR1 and CDR2 (germline): MGHRA, YSYEKL. The germline V and J ends were trimmed by 0 bases and 7 bases, with 10 bases remaining between them. This clonotype originated in a man aged 18 to 29 who had mild COVID-19 (a few samples of this study predate the infection). Cell type and time point are not known. The sequenced sample consisted of PBMCs or a T cell subset sorted from them (not recorded which). J is TRBJ2-1 and V is TRBV4-1; possible D gene TRBD1, 5 bases. This CDR3 reads CASSQEQGGNEQFF. The CDR3 bases are TGCGCCAGCAGCCAAGAGCAGGGCGGTAATGAGCAGTTCTTC.